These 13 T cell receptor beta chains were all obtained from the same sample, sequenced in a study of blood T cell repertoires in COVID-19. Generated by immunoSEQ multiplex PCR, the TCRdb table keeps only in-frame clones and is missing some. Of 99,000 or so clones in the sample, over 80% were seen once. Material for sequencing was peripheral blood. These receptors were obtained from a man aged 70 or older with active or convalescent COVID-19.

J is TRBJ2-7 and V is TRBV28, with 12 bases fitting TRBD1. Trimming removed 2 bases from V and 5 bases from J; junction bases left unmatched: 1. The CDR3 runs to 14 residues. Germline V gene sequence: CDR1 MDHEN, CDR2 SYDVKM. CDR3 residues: CASSLGTGGHEQYF. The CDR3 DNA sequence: TGTGCCAGCAGTTTAGGGACAGGGGGCCACGAGCAGTACTTC.

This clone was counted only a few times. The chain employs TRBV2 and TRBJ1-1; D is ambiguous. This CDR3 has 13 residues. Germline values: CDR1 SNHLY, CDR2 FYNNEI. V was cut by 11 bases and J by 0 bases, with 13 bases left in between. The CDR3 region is CAGTVEVNTEAFF. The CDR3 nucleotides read TGTGCCGGCACCGTAGAAGTGAACACTGAAGCTTTCTTT.

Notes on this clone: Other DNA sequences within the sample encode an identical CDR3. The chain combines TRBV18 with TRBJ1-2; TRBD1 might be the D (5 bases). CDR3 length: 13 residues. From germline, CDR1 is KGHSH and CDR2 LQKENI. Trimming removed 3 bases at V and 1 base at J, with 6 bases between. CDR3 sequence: CASSPDSNYGYTF. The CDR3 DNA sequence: TGTGCCAGCTCACCCGACAGTAACTATGGCTACACCTTC.

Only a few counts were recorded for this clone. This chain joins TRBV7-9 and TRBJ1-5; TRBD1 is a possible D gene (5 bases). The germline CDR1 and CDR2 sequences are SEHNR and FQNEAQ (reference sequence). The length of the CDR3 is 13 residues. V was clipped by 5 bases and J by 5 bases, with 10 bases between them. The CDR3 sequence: CASSPDSYQPQHF. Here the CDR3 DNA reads TGTGCCAGCAGCCCAGACAGTTATCAGCCCCAGCATTTT.

CDR3 bases: TGCAGCGTTGAACCCTGGGAGGGTGGGGACACTGAAGCTTTCTTT. This translates into CSVEPWEGGDTEAFF. This chain links TRBV29-1 with TRBJ1-1; D is undetermined. Trimming shortened V by 2 bases and J by 3 bases, and 16 bases separated the two germline ends. Germline CDR1 SQVTM, CDR2 ANQGSEA. This CDR3 comprises 15 residues.

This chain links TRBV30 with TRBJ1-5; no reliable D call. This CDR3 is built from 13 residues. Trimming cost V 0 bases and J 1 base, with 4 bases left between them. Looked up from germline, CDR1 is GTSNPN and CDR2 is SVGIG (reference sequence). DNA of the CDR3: TGTGCCTGGAGTGTCGGGAGCAATCAGCCCCAGCATTTT. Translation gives CAWSVGSNQPQHF. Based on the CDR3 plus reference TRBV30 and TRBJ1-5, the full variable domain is SQTIHQWPATLVQPVGSPLSLECTVEGTSNPNLYWYRQAAGRGLQLLFYSVGIGQISSEVPQNLSASRPQDRQFILSSKKLLLSDSGFYLCAWSVGSNQPQHFGDGTRLSIL.

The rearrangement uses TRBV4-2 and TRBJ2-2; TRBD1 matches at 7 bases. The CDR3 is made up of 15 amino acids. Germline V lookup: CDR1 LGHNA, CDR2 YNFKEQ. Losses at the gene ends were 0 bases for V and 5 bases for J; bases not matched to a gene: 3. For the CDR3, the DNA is TGTGCCAGCAGCCAAGAGAGGGGGCCTACCGGGGAGCTGTTTTTT. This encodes CASSQERGPTGELFF.

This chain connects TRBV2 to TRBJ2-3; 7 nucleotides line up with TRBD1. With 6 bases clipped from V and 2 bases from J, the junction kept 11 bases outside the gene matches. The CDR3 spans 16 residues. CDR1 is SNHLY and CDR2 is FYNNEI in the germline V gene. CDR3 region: CASRDPGQKDTDTQYF. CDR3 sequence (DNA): TGTGCCAGCAGGGATCCGGGACAGAAAGACACAGATACGCAGTATTTT.

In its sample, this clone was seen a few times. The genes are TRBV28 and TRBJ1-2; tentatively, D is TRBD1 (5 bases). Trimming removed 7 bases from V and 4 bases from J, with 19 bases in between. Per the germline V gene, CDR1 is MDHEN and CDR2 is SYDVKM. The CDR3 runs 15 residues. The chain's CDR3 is CASTSAGGFRYGYTF. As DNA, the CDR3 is TGTGCCAGCACTTCCGCCGGGGGGTTTCGCTATGGCTACACCTTC.

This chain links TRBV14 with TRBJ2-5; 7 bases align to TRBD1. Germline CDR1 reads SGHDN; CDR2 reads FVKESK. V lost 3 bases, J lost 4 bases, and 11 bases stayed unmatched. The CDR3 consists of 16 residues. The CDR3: CASSHRTGPVAETQYF. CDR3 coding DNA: TGTGCCAGCAGCCACAGGACAGGCCCGGTCGCAGAGACCCAGTACTTC.

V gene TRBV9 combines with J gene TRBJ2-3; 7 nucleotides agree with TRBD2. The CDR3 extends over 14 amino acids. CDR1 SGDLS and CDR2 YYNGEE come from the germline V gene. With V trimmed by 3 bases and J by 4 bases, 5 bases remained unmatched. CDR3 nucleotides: TGTGCCAGCAGCGGGGAGCGGGGCGCAGATACGCAGTATTTT. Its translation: CASSGERGADTQYF.

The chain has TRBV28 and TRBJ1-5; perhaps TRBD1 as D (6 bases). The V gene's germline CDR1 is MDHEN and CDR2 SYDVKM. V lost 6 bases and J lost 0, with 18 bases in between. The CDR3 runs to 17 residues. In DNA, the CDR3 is TGTGCCAGCAGCGGGACAAACAGGGTGCGTAGCAATCAGCCCCAGCATTTT. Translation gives CASSGTNRVRSNQPQHF.

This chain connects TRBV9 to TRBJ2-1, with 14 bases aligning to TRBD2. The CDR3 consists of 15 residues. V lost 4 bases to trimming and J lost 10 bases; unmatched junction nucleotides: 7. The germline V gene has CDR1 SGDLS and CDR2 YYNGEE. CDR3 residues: CASSNPGLAGVEQFF. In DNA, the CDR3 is TGTGCCAGCAGCAACCCGGGACTAGCGGGGGTCGAGCAGTTCTTC.